The 5 T cell receptor beta chains below come from one sample, sequenced in a study of regulatory T cells in long-lasting Graves disease. iRepertoire HTBI primers and Arm-PCR of CDR3 regions built TCR beta libraries. TCRdb itself ran the multiplex PCR reads through MiXCR, one entry per CDR3 protein. Of roughly 450,000 distinct CDR3 sequences in the sample, around 24% were seen once. Time point specified: persistent/refractory GD, antithyroid drugs over 5 years with positive TRAb. PBMC-derived RNA was used for the TCR library. This sample comprised peripheral blood mononuclear cells (PBMCs), obtained when the disease was refractory, from a patient treated with antithyroid drugs. These TCRs come from a female donor with Graves disease.

A remark on this clonotype: A single base separates this from a much larger clone, so it may be a read error. Because it lacks the conserved phenylalanine or tryptophan at the end, this CDR3 is likely a read error. This rearrangement joins TRBV5-5 to TRBJ2-7; D gene unclear. Trimming removed 7 bases from V and 3 bases from J, with 14 bases in between. Germline V gene lookup returns CDR1 SGHKS and CDR2 YYEKEE (reference sequence). There are 13 residues in the CDR3. In DNA, the CDR3 is TGTGCCAGCGCGACCGCCTGGGTCTACGAGCAGTACCTC. This gives the protein CASATAWVYEQYL.

This clonotype was detected many times. The chain combines TRBV28 with TRBJ1-1, with 9 nucleotides matching TRBD1. The ends lost 6 bases at V and 1 base at J; junction bases unmatched: 6. This CDR3 spans 15 amino acids. Germline lookup yields CDR1 MDHEN and CDR2 SYDVKM. CDR3 nucleotide sequence: TGTGCCAGCAGAACACAGGGGGCTACGAACACTGAAGCTTTCTTT. Translated, it gives CASRTQGATNTEAFF.

Only a few counts were recorded for this clonotype. The J gene is TRBJ2-4, the V gene TRBV7-2, with unresolved D. CDR1 and CDR2 (germline): SGHTA, FQGNSA. Trimming stripped 1 base from V and 4 bases from J, with 5 bases between. The length of the CDR3 is 13 residues. The CDR3 loop is CASSLDPKNIQYF. Here the CDR3 DNA reads TGTGCCAGCAGCTTAGATCCGAAAAACATTCAGTACTTC.

The chain joins TRBV20-1 to TRBJ1-3, with TRBD1 identical over 7 bases. Per germline, CDR1 DFQATT and CDR2 SNEGSKA (reference sequence). The length of the CDR3 is 14 residues. V lost 5 bases, J lost 8 bases, and 12 bases stayed unmatched. CDR3 DNA sequence: TGCAGTGCTGGAAACACGACAGGGAGGGACACCATATATTTT. Its translation: CSAGNTTGRDTIYF.

The rearrangement links TRBV20-1 to TRBJ2-7; TRBD1 matches 9 bases. The CDR3 sequence is 14 residues long. Germline values: CDR1 DFQATT, CDR2 SNEGSKA (reference sequence). The J segment lost 5 bases and the V segment lost 5 bases, leaving 10 bases of the junction unmatched. DNA for the CDR3: TGCAGTGCTGGCCGGACAGGGGTTCGGAACGAGCAGTACTTC. It encodes CSAGRTGVRNEQYF.